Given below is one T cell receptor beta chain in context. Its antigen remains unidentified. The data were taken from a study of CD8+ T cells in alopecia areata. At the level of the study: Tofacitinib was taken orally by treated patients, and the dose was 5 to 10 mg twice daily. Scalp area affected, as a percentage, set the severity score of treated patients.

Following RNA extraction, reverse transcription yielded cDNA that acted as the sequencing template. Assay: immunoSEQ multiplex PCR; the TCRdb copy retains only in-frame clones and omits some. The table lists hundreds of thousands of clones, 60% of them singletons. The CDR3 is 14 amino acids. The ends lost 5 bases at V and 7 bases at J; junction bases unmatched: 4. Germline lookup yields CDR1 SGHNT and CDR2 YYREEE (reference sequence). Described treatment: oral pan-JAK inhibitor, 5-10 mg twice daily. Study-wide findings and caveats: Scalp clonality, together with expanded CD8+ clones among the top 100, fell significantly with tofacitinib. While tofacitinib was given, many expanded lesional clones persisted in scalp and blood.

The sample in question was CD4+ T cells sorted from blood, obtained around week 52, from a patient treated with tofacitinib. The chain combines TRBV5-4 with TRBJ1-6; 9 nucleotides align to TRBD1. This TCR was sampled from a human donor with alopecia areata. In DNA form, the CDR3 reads TGTGCCAGCAGTAGGGGACAGGGAAATTCACCCCTCCACTTT. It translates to CASSRGQGNSPLHF.